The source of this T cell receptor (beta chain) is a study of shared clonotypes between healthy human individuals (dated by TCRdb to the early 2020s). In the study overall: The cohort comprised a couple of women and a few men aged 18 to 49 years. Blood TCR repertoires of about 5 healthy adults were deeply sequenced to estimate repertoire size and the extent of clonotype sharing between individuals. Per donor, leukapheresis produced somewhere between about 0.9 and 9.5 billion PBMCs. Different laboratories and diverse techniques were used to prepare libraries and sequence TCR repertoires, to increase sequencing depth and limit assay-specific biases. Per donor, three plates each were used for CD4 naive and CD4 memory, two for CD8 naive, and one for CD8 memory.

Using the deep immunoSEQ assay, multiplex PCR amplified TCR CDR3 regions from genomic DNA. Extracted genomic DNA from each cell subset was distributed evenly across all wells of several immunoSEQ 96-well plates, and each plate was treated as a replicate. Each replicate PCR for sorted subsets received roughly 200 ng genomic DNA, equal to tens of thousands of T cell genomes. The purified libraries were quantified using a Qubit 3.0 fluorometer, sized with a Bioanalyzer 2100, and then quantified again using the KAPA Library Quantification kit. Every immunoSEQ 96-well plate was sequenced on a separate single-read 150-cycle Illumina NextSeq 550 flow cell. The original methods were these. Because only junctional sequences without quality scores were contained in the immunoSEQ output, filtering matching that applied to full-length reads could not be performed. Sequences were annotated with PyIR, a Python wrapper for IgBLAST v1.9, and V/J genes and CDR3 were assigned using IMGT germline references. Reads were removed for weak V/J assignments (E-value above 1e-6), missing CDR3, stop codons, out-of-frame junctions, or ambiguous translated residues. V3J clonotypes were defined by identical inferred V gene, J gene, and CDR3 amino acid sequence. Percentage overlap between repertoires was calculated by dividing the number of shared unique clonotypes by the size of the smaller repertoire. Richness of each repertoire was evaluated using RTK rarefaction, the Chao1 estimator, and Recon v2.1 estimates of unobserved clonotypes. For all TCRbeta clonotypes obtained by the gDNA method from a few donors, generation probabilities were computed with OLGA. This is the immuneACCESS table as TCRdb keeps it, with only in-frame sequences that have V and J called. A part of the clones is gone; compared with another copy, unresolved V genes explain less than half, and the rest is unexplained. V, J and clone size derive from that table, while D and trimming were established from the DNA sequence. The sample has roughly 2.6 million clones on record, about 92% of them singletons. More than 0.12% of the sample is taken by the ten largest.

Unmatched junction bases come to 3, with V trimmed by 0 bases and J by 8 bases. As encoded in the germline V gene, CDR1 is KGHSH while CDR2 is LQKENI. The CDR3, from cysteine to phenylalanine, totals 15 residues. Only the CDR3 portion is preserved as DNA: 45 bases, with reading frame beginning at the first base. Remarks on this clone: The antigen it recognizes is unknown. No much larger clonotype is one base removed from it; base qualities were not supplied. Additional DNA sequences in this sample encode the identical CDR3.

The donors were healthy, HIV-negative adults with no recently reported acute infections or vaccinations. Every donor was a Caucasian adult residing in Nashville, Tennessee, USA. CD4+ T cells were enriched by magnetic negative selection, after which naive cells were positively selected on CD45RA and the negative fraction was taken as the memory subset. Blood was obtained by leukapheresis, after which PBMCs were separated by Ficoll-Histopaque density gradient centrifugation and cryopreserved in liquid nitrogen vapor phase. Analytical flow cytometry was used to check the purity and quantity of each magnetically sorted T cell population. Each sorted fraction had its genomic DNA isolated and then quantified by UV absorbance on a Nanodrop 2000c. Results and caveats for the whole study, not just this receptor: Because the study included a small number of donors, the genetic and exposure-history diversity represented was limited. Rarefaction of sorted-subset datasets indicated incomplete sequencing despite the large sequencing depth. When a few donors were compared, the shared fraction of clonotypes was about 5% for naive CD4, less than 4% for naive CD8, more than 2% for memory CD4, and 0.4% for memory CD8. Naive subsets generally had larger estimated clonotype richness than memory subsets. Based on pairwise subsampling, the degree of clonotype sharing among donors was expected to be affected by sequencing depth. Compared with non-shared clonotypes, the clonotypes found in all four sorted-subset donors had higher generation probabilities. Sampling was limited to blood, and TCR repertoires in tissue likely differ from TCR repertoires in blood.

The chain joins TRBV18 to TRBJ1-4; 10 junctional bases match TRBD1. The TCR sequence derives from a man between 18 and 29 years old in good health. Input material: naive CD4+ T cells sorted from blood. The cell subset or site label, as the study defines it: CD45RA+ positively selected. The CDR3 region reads CASSPPDRGREKLFF. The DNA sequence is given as TGTGCCAGCTCACCACCGGACAGGGGGAGGGAAAAACTGTTTTTT. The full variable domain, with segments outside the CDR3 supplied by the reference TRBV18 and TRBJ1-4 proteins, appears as NAGVMQNPRHLVRRRGQEARLRCSPMKGHSHVYWYRQLPEEGLKFMVYLQKENIIDESGMPKERFSAEFPKEGPSILRIQQVVRGDSAAYFCASSPPDRGREKLFFGSGTQLSVL.